This is a list of T cell receptor beta chains from one sample in a study of blood T cell repertoires in COVID-19. Assay used: immunoSEQ multiplex PCR; TCRdb lists only in-frame clones, some missing. The sample lists more than 12,000 clones; approximately 91% were seen once. The sequencing sample was made of peripheral blood. The receptor source for this set is a woman between 65 and 79 years old in a cohort sampled during active or convalescent COVID-19. The CDR3 runs from the conserved cysteine through the conserved F or W. A D gene is named only where the DNA matches it firmly. A clone size is listed for some rows: how often the clone was seen (once, few, many), or a class if it is expanded.

>TRBJ1-3|-|TRBD1|TRBV15
CATSTDRGPGNTIYF
TGTGCCACCAGCACAGACAGGGGGCCTGGAAACACCATATATTTT
>TRBJ2-7|few|-|TRBV6-2/TRBV6-3
CASSFGQGLYEQYF
TGTGCCAGCAGTTTTGGCCAGGGGCTTTACGAGCAGTACTTC
>TRBJ2-3|-|TRBD2|TRBV5-1
CASSLEARGGGADTQYF
TGCGCCAGCAGCTTGGAGGCGCGGGGGGGCGGTGCAGATACGCAGTATTTT
>TRBJ2-1|once|-|TRBV6-5
CASSYTRASSYNEQFF
TGTGCCAGCAGTTACACTCGTGCGAGCTCCTACAATGAGCAGTTCTTC
>TRBJ2-5|-|TRBD2|TRBV4-1
CASSQRLAGGPSVQETQYF
TGCGCCAGCAGCCAACGACTAGCGGGGGGGCCGTCGGTCCAAGAGACCCAGTACTTC
>TRBJ2-3|-|-|TRBV9
CASSVGGASTRSTDTQYF
TGTGCCAGCAGCGTAGGCGGGGCCTCCACTCGAAGCACAGATACGCAGTATTTT
>TRBJ2-1|-|-|TRBV24-1
CATSDFAGDTYNEQFF
TGTGCCACCAGTGATTTCGCAGGGGACACCTACAATGAGCAGTTCTTC
>TRBJ2-3|-|-|TRBV4-1
CASSQPMTPRGDTQYF
TGCGCCAGCAGCCAACCAATGACTCCGAGAGGCGATACGCAGTATTTT
>TRBJ1-6|-|-|TRBV6-5
CASSYINSPLHF
TGTGCCAGCAGCTACATAAATTCACCCCTCCACTTT
>TRBJ2-7|-|-|TRBV11-2
CASSPLRSYEQYF
TGTGCCAGCAGCCCCCTACGATCCTACGAGCAGTACTTC
>TRBJ2-2|-|TRBD1|TRBV28
CASRGTGGRELFF
TGTGCCAGCAGGGGGACAGGGGGCAGGGAGCTGTTTTTT
>TRBJ2-1|-|-|TRBV25-1
CASSATGYSSYNEQFF
TGTGCCAGCAGTGCGACGGGGTACAGCTCCTACAATGAGCAGTTCTTC
>TRBJ1-5|-|-|TRBV3-1/TRBV3-2
CASSPIAGRPQHF
TGTGCCAGCAGCCCCATCGCGGGGCGGCCCCAGCATTTT
>TRBJ1-2|-|-|TRBV20-1
CSARGAGYTF
TGCAGTGCTAGAGGGGCTGGCTACACCTTC
>TRBJ1-4|-|-|TRBV6-5
CASSQWGGHNEKLFF
TGTGCCAGCAGCCAATGGGGGGGGCATAATGAAAAACTGTTTTTT
>TRBJ2-7|-|TRBD1|TRBV24-1
CATSDPGQGTISEQYF
TGTGCCACCAGTGACCCCGGACAGGGGACGATTTCCGAGCAGTACTTC
>TRBJ2-1|-|TRBD2|TRBV27
CASSRLAGGTYEQFF
TGTGCCAGCAGTCGACTAGCGGGGGGGACGTATGAGCAGTTCTTC
>TRBJ1-1|-|TRBD1|TRBV19
CASIPTGTENMNTEAFF
TGTGCCAGTATTCCGACCGGGACAGAAAACATGAACACTGAAGCTTTCTTT
>TRBJ1-4|-|TRBD1|TRBV5-1
CASRTGVSNEKLFF
TGCGCCAGCAGGACAGGGGTTTCGAATGAAAAACTGTTTTTT
>TRBJ2-7|-|TRBD1|TRBV7-9
CASSTDRGTYEQYF
TGTGCCAGCAGTACGGACAGGGGGACCTACGAGCAGTACTTC
>TRBJ2-1|-|TRBD2|TRBV5-1
CASSLFPSSGGANEQFF
TGCGCCAGCAGCTTGTTCCCGAGTAGCGGGGGGGCCAATGAGCAGTTCTTC
>TRBJ1-5|-|TRBD1|TRBV7-9
CASSLTGVGQPQHF
TGTGCCAGCAGCTTGACAGGGGTCGGCCAGCCCCAGCATTTT
>TRBJ1-1|-|-|TRBV18
CASSPQGGESTEAFF
TGTGCCAGCTCACCACAGGGGGGGGAAAGCACTGAAGCTTTCTTT
>TRBJ1-1|-|-|TRBV18
CASSPRREEAFF
TGTGCCAGCTCACCACGACGGGAGGAAGCTTTCTTT
>TRBJ1-5|-|-|TRBV7-2
CASNPGGARNQPQHF
TGTGCCAGCAACCCGGGGGGGGCGCGAAATCAGCCCCAGCATTTT
>TRBJ1-1|-|-|TRBV18
CASSSHKNTEAFF
TGTGCCAGCTCGTCTCACAAGAACACTGAAGCTTTCTTT
>TRBJ2-4|-|-|TRBV24-1
CATSEGRGNIQYF
TGTGCCACCAGTGAGGGTCGGGGAAACATTCAGTACTTC
>TRBJ1-6|few|TRBD1|TRBV6-5
CASSLQGLGRTPLHF
TGTGCCAGCAGCCTACAGGGGCTTGGGAGGACACCCCTCCACTTT